This T cell receptor (beta chain) was sequenced during a study of shared clonotypes between healthy human individuals. Clones were read by immunoSEQ multiplex PCR, and TCRdb kept only the in-frame ones, dropping some. The data contain 2 million to 2.5 million clones, over 85% of them singletons. The CDR3 loop spans 17 amino acids. With 5 bases removed from V and 5 bases from J, the gap between germline ends came to 21 bases. The germline V gene encodes CDR1 MDHEN and CDR2 SYDVKM. As defined, naive CD8 cells were CD45RO-negative and positively selected for CCR7, with terminally differentiated effector memory CD45RA+ cells excluded. The donor cohort consisted entirely of Caucasian adults residing in Nashville, Tennessee.

This chain links TRBV28 with TRBJ1-4; D remains unclear. The specimen was naive CD8+ T cells sorted from blood. The sequence came from a man younger than 35 in good health. In DNA, the CDR3 is TGTGCCAGCAGTCCTCTTGGGGAGGCCAGGTCCAATGAAAAACTGTTTTTT. Translated, it gives CASSPLGEARSNEKLFF.